This TCR beta chain was documented in a study of blood T cell repertoires in COVID-19. Using immunoSEQ multiplex PCR, the repertoire was profiled, and TCRdb retains in-frame clones only, with some absent. The sample carries about 170,000 clones, 92% recorded once. The CDR3 loop spans 15 amino acids. The ends were cut back, 4 bases at V and 1 base at J, with 14 bases in the middle. The germline V gene has CDR1 SGHTA and CDR2 FQGNSA. The sequence was collected from a man younger than 40 with COVID-19, enrolled during active disease. The genes are TRBV7-2 and TRBJ2-7, with a possible D match to TRBD1 (6 bases). Sequenced: peripheral blood. The CDR3 loop reads CASSSRDIGSYEQYF. Written as DNA, the CDR3 is TGTGCCAGCAGCTCCCGGGACATAGGTTCCTACGAGCAGTACTTC.